This entry lists 32 T cell receptor beta chains sequenced from one sample in a study of blood T cell repertoires in COVID-19. The protocol was immunoSEQ multiplex PCR, while the TCRdb copy is restricted to in-frame clones and leaves out a portion. The table shows about 120,000 clones, with about four fifths occurring only once. The sample taken for sequencing was peripheral blood. Every receptor here comes from a man between 65 and 85 years old with acute or convalescent COVID-19.

The chain couples TRBV10-3 to TRBJ2-1; 8 bases are a match to TRBD1. V was clipped by 5 bases and J by 5 bases; unmatched bases: 11. Germline values: CDR1 ENHRY, CDR2 SYGVKD. CDR3 length: 16 amino acids. CDR3 region: CAISSTGAQDNNEQFF. The CDR3 coding sequence is TGTGCCATCAGTTCGACAGGGGCCCAAGATAACAATGAGCAGTTCTTC.

V usage is TRBV20-1 and J usage is TRBJ2-1; D unresolved. The germline V gene has CDR1 DFQATT and CDR2 SNEGSKA (reference sequence). Trimming cost V 3 bases and J 7 bases, with 13 bases left between them. This CDR3 comprises 13 residues. CDR3 in DNA: TGCAGTGCTAGTAGCCTAGGCGGAAATGAGCAGTTCTTC. Residues: CSASSLGGNEQFF.

This chain joins TRBV5-1 and TRBJ2-3, with 8 bases identical to TRBD2. The CDR3 loop spans 17 amino acids. The J segment lost 1 base and the V segment lost 3 bases, leaving 10 bases of the junction unmatched. The germline V gene has CDR1 SGHRS and CDR2 YFSETQ. CDR3 sequence: CASSSSPGRGGTDTQYF. For the CDR3, the DNA is TGCGCCAGCAGCTCCTCCCCAGGGCGGGGGGGCACAGATACGCAGTATTTT.

The chain joins TRBV29-1 to TRBJ1-1; possible D gene TRBD1, 6 bases. Germline CDR1 is SQVTM and CDR2 is ANQGSEA. CDR3 length equals 13 residues. Trimming removed 3 bases at V and 1 base at J, with 9 bases between. CDR3 sequence reads: CSVEGHQNTEAFF. CDR3 bases: TGCAGCGTTGAGGGACATCAGAACACTGAAGCTTTCTTT.

The rearrangement links TRBV6-5 to TRBJ2-3; D might be TRBD2 (6 bases). V was clipped by 5 bases and J by 2 bases, with 14 bases between them. Per germline, CDR1 MNHEY and CDR2 SVGAGI. This CDR3 has 15 residues. The CDR3 spells CASSPRGTYTDTQYF. In DNA form, the CDR3 reads TGTGCCAGCAGTCCCCGGGGGACCTACACAGATACGCAGTATTTT.

For this clone: The junction and the germline gene differ at one end; a read error may be behind it. J is TRBJ2-6 and V is TRBV18, with D possibly TRBD1 on 6 matching bases. Germline CDR1 KGHSH, CDR2 LQKENI. The CDR3 spans 18 residues. This chain's CDR3 is CASSTPRTGSSGANVLTF. DNA for the CDR3: TGTGCCAGCTCAACACCACGAACAGGGAGCTCTGGGGCCAACGTCCTGACTTTC.

This clone was recorded once. The genes are TRBV19 and TRBJ1-2, with TRBD1 matching 8 bases. There are 16 residues in the CDR3. From germline, CDR1 is LNHDA and CDR2 SQIVND (reference sequence). Trimming at V came to 10 bases and at J to 4 bases, leaving 17 bases not matched to a gene. DNA of the CDR3: TGTGCCACCTCGCGGACAGGGCCCTCTCCGGGCTATGGCTACACCTTC. It codes for CATSRTGPSPGYGYTF.

The genes are TRBV5-4 and TRBJ1-3; no clear D. The ends were cut back, 2 bases at V and 0 bases at J, with 12 bases in the middle. The CDR3 spans 16 residues. In germline, CDR1 is SGHNT, CDR2 YYREEE (reference sequence). CDR3 loop: CASSFENSRSGNTIYF. CDR3 nucleotide sequence: TGTGCCAGCAGCTTTGAGAACAGCCGCTCTGGAAACACCATATATTTT.

J is TRBJ1-1 and V is TRBV3-1 (or the pseudogene TRBV3-2); the D gene is possibly TRBD1 (5 bases). V lost 5 bases and J 4 bases, leaving 11 bases between the germline ends. CDR1 and CDR2 from the germline V gene are LGHDT and YNNKEL (reference sequence). The CDR3 has 13 amino acids. The CDR3 nucleotides are TGTGCCAGCAGCGCCCGGGGGGGCACTGAAGCTTTCTTT. The encoded protein is CASSARGGTEAFF.

The gene calls are TRBV21-1 and TRBJ2-1; the table gives TRBD1 as D, unverified against the DNA. TRBV21-1 is a pseudogene locus. The CDR3 consists of 17 residues. Here the CDR3 reads CASSSRTGGAGDNEQFF. In DNA, the CDR3 is TGTGCCAGCAGCTCCCGGACAGGGGGCGCGGGGGACAATGAGCAGTTCTTC.

The rearrangement uses TRBV5-4 and TRBJ1-5, with 7 bases aligning to TRBD1. V was pared by 4 bases and J by 12 bases, with 7 bases of the junction left unmatched. This CDR3 has 12 residues. Per germline, CDR1 SGHNT and CDR2 YYREEE (reference sequence). In DNA, the CDR3 is TGTGCCAGCAGCGAACCACAGGGGTTCCAGCATTTT. This sequence encodes CASSEPQGFQHF.

This clone was seen just once. Other DNA variants within this sample encode the same CDR3. The V call is TRBV21-1, the J call TRBJ1-4. TRBV21-1 is given as a pseudogene. The CDR3 consists of 19 residues. The CDR3 is CASSKARYPEGSANEKLFF. In DNA, the CDR3 is TGTGCCAGCAGCAAGGCCAGGTATCCCGAGGGCTCAGCTAATGAAAAACTGTTTTTT.

V usage is TRBV11-2 and J usage is TRBJ1-2, with D unresolved. The CDR3 spans 14 residues. From germline, CDR1 is SGHAT and CDR2 FQNNGV. V lost 1 base, J lost 2 bases, and 8 bases lay in between. The CDR3 loop is CASSLAGANYGYTF. The CDR3 DNA is TGTGCCAGCAGCTTAGCCGGAGCAAACTATGGCTACACCTTC.

The gene calls are TRBV6-2 or TRBV6-3 and TRBJ1-5; 7 bases line up with TRBD1. The J segment lost 6 bases and the V segment lost 2 bases, leaving 10 bases of the junction unmatched. The CDR3 totals 16 residues. Germline V gene data show CDR1 as MNHEY and CDR2 as SVGEGT. CDR3 DNA sequence: TGTGCCAGCAGTTACCTCGGGCAGGGGGATGGTCAGCCCCAGCATTTT. This gives the protein CASSYLGQGDGQPQHF.

A single count supports this clone. The chain uses TRBV6-6 and TRBJ1-5; D gene uncertain. The CDR3 length is 13 residues. Germline CDR1 is MNHNY and CDR2 is SVGAGI (reference sequence). V dropped 4 bases and J dropped 6 bases, with 10 bases sitting between them. The CDR3 DNA reads as TGTGCCAGCAGTTGGGCCGATGGTCAGCCCCAGCATTTT. This gives the protein CASSWADGQPQHF.

The table lists this clone with a few counts. The V gene is TRBV19, the J gene TRBJ2-3; 9 bases line up with TRBD2. The junction had 2 bases not matched to a gene; V was cut back by 3 bases and J by 1 base. The CDR3 contains 15 residues. Germline CDR1 and CDR2: LNHDA and SQIVND (reference sequence). The CDR3 is CASSIKRGGTDTQYF. CDR3 sequence (DNA): TGTGCCAGTAGTATCAAGCGGGGGGGCACAGATACGCAGTATTTT.

The chain joins TRBV15 to TRBJ1-4; 8 positions match TRBD1. Germline values: CDR1 LNHNV, CDR2 YYDKDF (reference sequence). The trim removed 9 bases at V and 8 bases at J, leaving 8 bases unmatched. The CDR3 extends over 13 amino acids. The CDR3 is CATSTGAGEKLFF. The CDR3 DNA sequence: TGTGCCACATCGACAGGGGCCGGGGAAAAACTGTTTTTT. Together with reference TRBV15 and TRBJ1-4, the CDR3 gives the full variable domain: DAMVIQNPRYQVTQFGKPVTLSCSQTLNHNVMYWYQQKSSQAPKLLFHYYDKDFNNEADTPDNFQSRRPNTSFCFLDIRSPGLGDTAMYLCATSTGAGEKLFFGSGTQLSVL.

The chain joins TRBV19 to TRBJ2-5; 9 bases fit TRBD1. The CDR3 consists of 15 residues. V shed 5 bases and J 4 bases; nucleotides not matched to a gene: 8. CDR1 and CDR2 (germline): LNHDA, SQIVND (reference sequence). CDR3 nucleotides: TGTGCCAGTAGTTCAACCGGGACAGGGCTAGAGACCCAGTACTTC. This sequence encodes CASSSTGTGLETQYF.

The chain recombines TRBV30 with TRBJ2-1; D is possibly TRBD2 (7 bases). V was shortened by 0 bases and J by 7 bases, with 13 bases between the two germline ends. The CDR3 has 14 amino acids. Germline assignment: CDR1 GTSNPN and CDR2 SVGIG (reference sequence). Written as DNA, the CDR3 is TGTGCCTGGAGTGTACGTGGGGGGGCAAATGAGCAGTTCTTC. It encodes CAWSVRGGANEQFF.

A few counts support this clone. The J gene is TRBJ1-1, the V gene TRBV4-3, with 8 bases that match TRBD1. V shed 0 bases, J shed 1 base, and the junction held 1 base outside the gene matches. Germline CDR1 LGHNA, CDR2 YSLEER. CDR3 length equals 15 residues. CDR3 DNA sequence: TGCGCCAGCAGCCAAGATGACAGGGGGAACACTGAAGCTTTCTTT. It translates to CASSQDDRGNTEAFF.

The chain joins TRBV5-1 to TRBJ1-1, with D tentatively TRBD1 (6 bases). V was shortened by 1 base and J by 1 base, with 11 bases between the two germline ends. This CDR3 is built from 15 residues. Looked up from germline, CDR1 is SGHRS and CDR2 is YFSETQ. The CDR3 region is CASSLQQGSNTEAFF. CDR3 in DNA: TGCGCCAGCAGCTTGCAGCAGGGGTCGAACACTGAAGCTTTCTTT. The full variable domain, its missing parts supplied by reference TRBV5-1 and TRBJ1-1, is KAGVTQTPRYLIKTRGQQVTLSCSPISGHRSVSWYQQTPGQGLQFLFEYFSETQRNKGNFPGRFSGRQFSNSRSEMNVSTLELGDSALYLCASSLQQGSNTEAFFGQGTRLTVV.

The chain has TRBV5-8 and TRBJ1-2, with TRBD1 matching 8 bases. CDR1 SGHTS and CDR2 YDEGEE come from the germline V gene. The CDR3 loop spans 15 amino acids. With 2 bases clipped from V and 4 bases from J, the junction kept 7 bases outside the gene matches. Here the CDR3 DNA reads TGTGCCAGCAGCTTCGAGACAGGGGCCTCCTATGGCTACACCTTC. This gives the protein CASSFETGASYGYTF. The variable domain in full, completed from reference TRBV5-8 and TRBJ1-2, reads EAGVTQSPTHLIKTRGQQATLRCSPISGHTSVYWYQQALGLGLQFLLWYDEGEERNRGNFPPRFSGRQFPNYSSELNVNALELEDSALYLCASSFETGASYGYTFGSGTRLTVV.

In DNA, the CDR3 is TGTGCCAGCAGCCCGGGACAGGGAGATGGCTACACCTTC. Its translation is CASSPGQGDGYTF. The genes are TRBV12-3 or TRBV12-4 and TRBJ1-2; 9 nucleotides match TRBD1. This CDR3 contains 13 residues. The V gene end was trimmed by 6 bases and the J gene end by 6 bases; junction bases not matched to a gene: 5.

The chain uses TRBV28 and TRBJ1-5; 7 nucleotides match TRBD1. Germline-derived CDR1 and CDR2 are MDHEN and SYDVKM. Trimming at V came to 2 bases and at J to 1 base, leaving 5 bases not matched to a gene. This CDR3 has 16 residues. The CDR3 region is CASSLEGAVSNQPQHF. The DNA for the CDR3 is TGTGCCAGCAGTTTAGAGGGGGCGGTGAGCAATCAGCCCCAGCATTTT.

The chain is built from TRBV5-1 and TRBJ1-2; D gene uncertain. This CDR3 is built from 14 residues. Trimming removed 0 bases from V and 2 bases from J, with 8 bases in between. The germline CDR1 and CDR2 sequences are SGHRS and YFSETQ. The CDR3 region is CASSLVSANYGYTF. CDR3 in DNA: TGCGCCAGCAGCTTGGTTAGCGCCAACTATGGCTACACCTTC.

The CDR3 DNA follows: TGTGCCAGCAGCTTGGTAGGGGGCAAGAACACTGAAGCTTTCTTT. Translated, it gives CASSLVGGKNTEAFF. The genes are TRBV5-4 and TRBJ1-1; TRBD1 agrees at 7 bases. V lost 0 bases to trimming and J lost 1 base; unmatched junction nucleotides: 3. Germline CDR1 reads SGHNT; CDR2 reads YYREEE (reference sequence). The CDR3 is 15 amino acids.

The genes are TRBV5-5 and TRBJ2-1, with D perhaps matching TRBD2 (6 bases). Trimming removed 0 bases from V and 2 bases from J, with 12 bases in between. Germline loops: CDR1 SGHKS, CDR2 YYEKEE (reference sequence). CDR3 length: 16 residues. CDR3 in amino acids: CASSLAVGRTYNEQFF. CDR3 DNA: TGTGCCAGCAGCTTGGCTGTAGGGAGGACCTACAATGAGCAGTTCTTC.

This chain joins TRBV11-3 and TRBJ2-5; D is unclear. Trimming shortened V by 3 bases and J by 2 bases, and 7 bases separated the two germline ends. CDR1 is SGHNT, CDR2 YENEEA, per germline. CDR3 length: 13 amino acids. CDR3 DNA sequence: TGTGCCAGCAGCTTTACGGTACAAGAGACCCAGTACTTC. Amino acids: CASSFTVQETQYF.

J is TRBJ2-1 and V is TRBV5-1; 12 bases are shared with TRBD2. The V segment lost 0 bases and the J segment 1 base; nucleotides outside the gene matches: 2. Germline V gene lookup returns CDR1 SGHRS and CDR2 YFSETQ. CDR3 length equals 17 residues. CDR3 sequence reads: CASSLGLAGGSYNEQFF. In DNA, the CDR3 is TGCGCCAGCAGCTTGGGTCTAGCGGGGGGGTCCTACAATGAGCAGTTCTTC.

This clone is a singleton in its sample. The V and J genes are TRBV4-3 and TRBJ1-4, with D unclear. This CDR3 region has 18 residues. The V and J ends lost 0 bases and 6 bases respectively, with 20 bases between them. In germline, CDR1 is LGHNA, CDR2 YSLEER. The CDR3 region has the DNA TGCGCCAGCAGCCAAGAAATGAGAGGATACGGGAGCGATGAAAAACTGTTTTTT. This translates into CASSQEMRGYGSDEKLFF.

This clone turned up a few times. CDR3 amino acids: CASSLTGGPEKLFF. The CDR3, as DNA: TGCGCCAGCAGCTTGACAGGGGGACCAGAAAAACTGTTTTTT. The chain is built from TRBV5-1 and TRBJ1-4; 8 nucleotides line up with TRBD1. Germline CDR1 SGHRS, CDR2 YFSETQ. Trimming cost V 1 base and J 8 bases; bases outside gene matches: 4. This CDR3 contains 14 residues.

The chain combines TRBV5-1 with TRBJ2-3; D call uncertain. CDR1 is SGHRS and CDR2 is YFSETQ in the germline V gene. This CDR3 region has 12 residues. V lost 0 bases, J lost 5 bases, and 4 bases lay in between. DNA of the CDR3: TGCGCCAGCAGCTTGGTAGTAGATACGCAGTATTTT. Amino acids: CASSLVVDTQYF. Together with reference TRBV5-1 and TRBJ2-3, the CDR3 gives the full variable domain: KAGVTQTPRYLIKTRGQQVTLSCSPISGHRSVSWYQQTPGQGLQFLFEYFSETQRNKGNFPGRFSGRQFSNSRSEMNVSTLELGDSALYLCASSLVVDTQYFGPGTRLTVL.